The rows below give T cell receptor beta chains drawn from one sample of a study of cytomegalovirus exposure and HLA in healthy donors. Generated by immunoSEQ multiplex PCR, the TCRdb table keeps only in-frame clones and is missing some. The sample has about 200,000 clones, more than 65% seen once. The sample comprised PBMCs. The receptors stem from a man in his late teens or twenties in good health and CMV-seronegative. Both conserved end residues are part of each CDR3. The D gene is left open where the match is weak. Only some rows state a clone size, as once, few, many or a class for expanded clones.

>TRBV15|-|TRBJ1-5|few
TGTGCCACCAGTCCCACCCTAAATCAGCCCCAGCATTTT
CATSPTLNQPQHF
>TRBV5-1|-|TRBJ2-1|-
TGCGCCAGCAGCAAAGGGACTCCTTCGGGGTCCTACAATGAGCAGTTCTTC
CASSKGTPSGSYNEQFF
>TRBV2|-|TRBJ1-2|-
TGTGCCAGCAGTGTACACAGACAGGAAAATGGCTACACCTTC
CASSVHRQENGYTF
>TRBV6-6|-|TRBJ1-3|-
TGTGCCAGCAGTTACTTGGAGGGGGGGTCTGGAAACACCATATATTTT
CASSYLEGGSGNTIYF
>TRBV5-1|TRBD1|TRBJ1-4|-
TGCGCCAGCCGACAGGGGGCAAATGAAAAACTGTTTTTT
CASRQGANEKLFF
>TRBV18|-|TRBJ2-1|-
TGTGCCAGCTCACCACAAACTGCTTCCTACAATGAGCAGTTCTTC
CASSPQTASYNEQFF
>TRBV2|TRBD2|TRBJ2-3|-
TGTGCCAGCAGTCCTCCTCCGGGACTAGCGGGGAACCCATATACGCAGTATTTT
CASSPPPGLAGNPYTQYF
>TRBV14|TRBD2|TRBJ2-5|-
TGTGCCAGCAGCCAGGGACTAGCGAGTCGGTGGGAGACCCAGTACTTC
CASSQGLASRWETQYF
>TRBV5-1|TRBD1|TRBJ2-1|once
TGCGCCAGCAGCACCTCGACAGGGTACAATGAGCAGTTCTTC
CASSTSTGYNEQFF
>TRBV2|TRBD2|TRBJ2-7|-
TGTGCCAGCAAGTGGGGGACTAGCGGGACAATTACCTACGAGCAGTACTTC
CASKWGTSGTITYEQYF
>TRBV19|-|TRBJ1-5|-
TGTGCCAGTAGTATCCAGGACAGTACCCAGCATTTT
CASSIQDSTQHF
>TRBV6-5|TRBD1|TRBJ2-7|few
TGTGCCAGCACCAGGGGGGGACAGGGTTCCTACGAGCAGTACTTC
CASTRGGQGSYEQYF
>TRBV5-1|-|TRBJ1-2|-
TGCGCCAGCAGCTTGGCTGCAGATAACTATGGCTACACCTTC
CASSLAADNYGYTF
>TRBV10-3|-|TRBJ1-3|once
TGTGCCATCAGTGAAGGGACAAGGGGCGTTCCTGGAAACACCATATATTTT
CAISEGTRGVPGNTIYF
>TRBV7-9|-|TRBJ1-2|-
TGTGCCAGCAGCTTGACCGGGACTTCGGGCTATGGCTACACCTTC
CASSLTGTSGYGYTF
>TRBV23-1|TRBD2|TRBJ2-1|-
TGCGCCAGCAGTCAATCGAGGGAGCGGGGGTACAATGAGCAGTTCTTC
CASSQSRERGYNEQFF
>TRBV5-1|TRBD1|TRBJ2-7|few
TGCGCCAGCAGCTTGCCGAGAACGGGACAGCTATCCTACGAGCAGTACTTC
CASSLPRTGQLSYEQYF
>TRBV4-2|-|TRBJ1-2|few
TGTGCCAGCAGCCAAGGGTCGTCAGAAAACTATGGCTACACCTTC
CASSQGSSENYGYTF
>TRBV6-5|-|TRBJ2-3|-
TGTGCCAGCAGTCCCAGGCCCCGGACAGATACGCAGTATTTT
CASSPRPRTDTQYF
>TRBV28|TRBD1|TRBJ1-4|-
TGTGCCAGCAGTTTTTACAGGGGGACGGAAAAACTGTTTTTT
CASSFYRGTEKLFF
>TRBV29-1|TRBD1|TRBJ2-1|few
TGCAGCGCCTATACCCCGGGACAGGGCATTAATGAGCAGTTCTTC
CSAYTPGQGINEQFF
>TRBV27|-|TRBJ2-7|-
TGTGCCAGCAGTTTAACCAGTGGCAGATCTTTTCTCTACGAGCAGTACTTC
CASSLTSGRSFLYEQYF
>TRBV6-6|-|TRBJ1-6|-
TGTGCCAGCAGTCCGGCACCCCTCCACTTT
CASSPAPLHF
>TRBV5-4|-|TRBJ2-7|-
TGTGCCAGCAGCAAAGACAGGAGATCCTACGAGCAGTACTTC
CASSKDRRSYEQYF
>TRBV11-2|-|TRBJ2-2|-
TGTGCCAGCAGCTTATTCTTCCAGTCCGGGGAGCTGTTTTTT
CASSLFFQSGELFF
>TRBV18|TRBD2|TRBJ2-7|-
TGTGCCAGCTCAGGAGGACTAGCGGGAGGCAAGCAGTACTTC
CASSGGLAGGKQYF
>TRBV7-9|TRBD1|TRBJ2-7|-
TGTGCCAAAAATGACAGGGGGCACGAGCAGTACTTC
CAKNDRGHEQYF
>TRBV27|TRBD1|TRBJ2-2|-
TGTGCCAGCAGTCCACGGACAGGGACCGGGGAGCTGTTTTTT
CASSPRTGTGELFF
>TRBV4-2|TRBD1|TRBJ2-7|-
TGTGCCAGCAGCCAGAGACAGGGTAACGAGCAGTACTTC
CASSQRQGNEQYF
>TRBV2|TRBD1|TRBJ1-1|-
TGTGCTAGCAGGCCATCGACAGGGGGCAGCACTGAAGCTTTCTTT
CASRPSTGGSTEAFF
>TRBV11-2|-|TRBJ2-1|once
TGTGCCAGCAGCTTCTTAGGCAGGCCCTCCTTCTTC
CASSFLGRPSFF
>TRBV19|-|TRBJ1-5|-
TGTGCCAGTAGTATCTTTTGGGGGGATCAGCCCCAGCATTTT
CASSIFWGDQPQHF
>TRBV28|TRBD1|TRBJ2-1|-
TGTGCCAGCAGTTCCTCCGGGACAGGGACCTACAATGAGCAGTTCTTC
CASSSSGTGTYNEQFF
>TRBV7-6|TRBD1|TRBJ1-1|few
TGTGCCAGCAGCTCCTGGGACAGGACAAACACTGAAGCTTTCTTT
CASSSWDRTNTEAFF
>TRBV27|-|TRBJ1-5|few
TGTGCCAGCAGTTTACGCGGGAATCAGCCCCAGCATTTT
CASSLRGNQPQHF
>TRBV4-1|-|TRBJ1-2|-
TGCGCCAGCAGCCAAGATCGGGGCGCGCTGCGGGCCGGGGGTAATGGCTACACCTTC
CASSQDRGALRAGGNGYTF
>TRBV18|TRBD1|TRBJ1-6|-
TGTGCCAGCTCACCAAGCGGACAGGGAGAATCACCCCTCCACTTT
CASSPSGQGESPLHF
>TRBV7-8|-|TRBJ1-1|-
TGTGCCAGCAGCTTACTTGGACAGTCGAACACTGAAGCTTTCTTT
CASSLLGQSNTEAFF
>TRBV5-4|-|TRBJ2-7|-
TGTGCCAGCAGCGCGCGGACGGGATCCTACGAGCAGTACTTC
CASSARTGSYEQYF
>TRBV5-1|-|TRBJ2-3|-
TGCGCCAGCAGCTTGGATCAGGGTCGGACAGATACGCAGTATTTT
CASSLDQGRTDTQYF
>TRBV7-9|TRBD1|TRBJ2-7|-
TGTGCCAGCAGCCCGGGGACAGGCGAGGGCAACGAGCAGTACTTC
CASSPGTGEGNEQYF
>TRBV30|-|TRBJ1-2|few
TGTGCCTGGTTGACCCGGGACTCCCAGAGGGGTGGCTACACCTTC
CAWLTRDSQRGGYTF
>TRBV10-3|TRBD1|TRBJ1-1|-
TGTGCCATTTCCGCCCGGGACAGGGGGGAAGGCGCTGAAGCTTTCTTT
CAISARDRGEGAEAFF
>TRBV9|TRBD2|TRBJ2-3|-
TGTGCCAGCAGCGCCAACCTGGGGAGCGGGAGAATGGCAGATACGCAGTATTTT
CASSANLGSGRMADTQYF
>TRBV7-2|-|TRBJ2-2|few
TGTGCCAGCAGCTTTCGGTCAAACACCGGGGAGCTGTTTTTT
CASSFRSNTGELFF
>TRBV7-6|TRBD2|TRBJ2-3|-
TGTGCCAGCTGCCGGACTAGTCTCTCGGATACGCAGTATTTT
CASCRTSLSDTQYF
>TRBV19|-|TRBJ1-1|-
TGTGCCAGTAGTATTCCAGGCCTCGAGAACACTGAAGCTTTCTTT
CASSIPGLENTEAFF
>TRBV27|TRBD2|TRBJ2-2|-
TGTGCCAGCAGCTGGACTAGCGGGAGGGGAACCGGGGAGCTGTTTTTT
CASSWTSGRGTGELFF
>TRBV30|-|TRBJ1-1|-
TGTGCCTGGAGGGGGGCCGTTGAAGCTTTCTTT
CAWRGAVEAFF
>TRBV2|TRBD1|TRBJ1-4|-
TGTGCCAGCAGTCCTGGACAGGGAGTGACTAATGAAAAACTGTTTTTT
CASSPGQGVTNEKLFF
>TRBV25-1|-|TRBJ1-1|-
TGTGCCAGCAGTGAATCGGGTTATCTCAACACTGAAGCTTTCTTT
CASSESGYLNTEAFF
>TRBV2|-|TRBJ1-1|-
TGTGCCAGCAGTCAGCCTCTCCGGGACACTTTGAACACTGAAGCTTTCTTT
CASSQPLRDTLNTEAFF
>TRBV5-5|TRBD1|TRBJ2-7|-
TGTGCCAGCAGCTTGGCGCCGAACCCGTCTCCGACAGGGATCCACGAGCAGTACTTC
CASSLAPNPSPTGIHEQYF
>TRBV5-8|TRBD1|TRBJ1-5|-
TGTGCCAGCAGCAACCCCGGGACAGGGGGCGGTAGCAATCAGCCCCAGCATTTT
CASSNPGTGGGSNQPQHF